The entry below gives a single TCR beta chain sequence along with its context. What it recognizes is unknown. Sequenced by immunoSEQ multiplex PCR; TCRdb stores in-frame clones only, minus some. The data show fewer than 50,000 clones, 70% to 80% seen once. This sample was taken from a study of T cell responses to AZD1222 COVID-19 vaccine. Study-wide results and limits: Among the donors, most were white British and more were female, and clonal diversity was possibly underestimated. After the peak T cell response, and only then, were repertoires sampled.

The material was peripheral blood, obtained on day 0 of AZD1222 vaccination. This TCR derives from an adult in good health.

In DNA form, the CDR3 reads TGTGCCAGCAGTGCCCCCCGAGCCAGATTAGAGACCCAGTACTTC. Translation gives CASSAPRARLETQYF. The chain couples TRBV2 to TRBJ2-5; D is uncertain. Germline CDR1 and CDR2: SNHLY and FYNNEI. There are 15 residues in the CDR3. The V end lost 4 bases, the J end lost 4 bases, and 16 bases lay between the germline ends.